This T cell receptor (beta chain) came from a study of shared clonotypes between healthy human individuals. Study-wide background: Samples came from a couple of female and a few male donors aged 18 to 49. Study observations and caveats: Relative to clonotypes present in all four donors, those not shared had lower generation probabilities. It was only blood that was sampled, and tissue repertoires likely differ.

In the case of this clone: The antigen is not known.

Trimming removed 4 bases from V and 5 bases from J; junction bases left unmatched: 14. This CDR3 has 16 amino acids. Germline assignment: CDR1 MDHEN and CDR2 SYDVKM. Profiling relied on immunoSEQ multiplex PCR, and the TCRdb table lists in-frame clones only, not all of them. This table has approximately 2,300,000 clones, around 93% appearing once. Donors comprised only Caucasian adults living in Nashville, Tennessee. The chain couples TRBV28 to TRBJ2-7; the match to TRBD2 covers 7 bases. This TCR was recovered from a man aged 18 to 29 in good health. Some clones in this sample may be carry-over from other donors' samples. Specimen: naive CD4+ T cells from PBMCs. Subset here: CD45RA+ positively selected. The CDR3 sequence: CASSYSGGEVGHEQYF. For the CDR3, the DNA is TGTGCCAGCAGTTACTCGGGGGGTGAAGTTGGCCACGAGCAGTACTTC.